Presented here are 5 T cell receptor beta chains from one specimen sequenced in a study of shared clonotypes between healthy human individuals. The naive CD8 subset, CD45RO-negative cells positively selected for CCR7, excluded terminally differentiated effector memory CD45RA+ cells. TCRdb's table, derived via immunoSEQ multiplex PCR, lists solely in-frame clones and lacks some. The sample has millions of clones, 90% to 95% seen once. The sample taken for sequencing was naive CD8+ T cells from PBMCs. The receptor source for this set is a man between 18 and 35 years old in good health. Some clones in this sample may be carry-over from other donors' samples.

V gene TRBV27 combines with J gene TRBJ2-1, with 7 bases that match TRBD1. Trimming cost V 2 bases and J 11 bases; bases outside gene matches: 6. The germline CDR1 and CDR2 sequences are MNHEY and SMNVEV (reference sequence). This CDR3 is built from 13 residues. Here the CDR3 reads CASSLGTANQQFF. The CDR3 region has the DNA TGTGCCAGCAGTTTAGGGACAGCGAACCAGCAGTTCTTC.

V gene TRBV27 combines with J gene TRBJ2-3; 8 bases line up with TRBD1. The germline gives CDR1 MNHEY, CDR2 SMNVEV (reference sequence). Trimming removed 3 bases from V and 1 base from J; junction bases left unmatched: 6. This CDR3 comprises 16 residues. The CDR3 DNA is TGTGCCAGCAGTTTCCTGACAGGGGCCCGCACAGATACGCAGTATTTT. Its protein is CASSFLTGARTDTQYF.

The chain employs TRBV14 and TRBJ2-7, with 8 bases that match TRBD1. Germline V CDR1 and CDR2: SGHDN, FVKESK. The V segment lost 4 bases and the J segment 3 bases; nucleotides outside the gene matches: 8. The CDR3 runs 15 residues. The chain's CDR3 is CASSPSTGDLYEQYF. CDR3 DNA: TGTGCCAGCAGCCCCTCGACAGGGGACCTCTACGAGCAGTACTTC. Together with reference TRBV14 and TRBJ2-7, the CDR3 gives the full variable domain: EAGVTQFPSHSVIEKGQTVTLRCDPISGHDNLYWYRRVMGKEIKFLLHFVKESKQDESGMPNNRFLAERTGGTYSTLKVQPAELEDSGVYFCASSPSTGDLYEQYFGPGTRLTVT.

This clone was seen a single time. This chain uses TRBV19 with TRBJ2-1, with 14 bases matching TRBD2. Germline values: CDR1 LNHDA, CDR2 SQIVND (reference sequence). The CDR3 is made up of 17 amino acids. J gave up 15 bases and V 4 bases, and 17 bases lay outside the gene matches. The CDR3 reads CASSNRLAGGPSGLWFF. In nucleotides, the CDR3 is TGTGCCAGTAGTAACAGACTAGCGGGAGGGCCCTCGGGACTTTGGTTCTTC.

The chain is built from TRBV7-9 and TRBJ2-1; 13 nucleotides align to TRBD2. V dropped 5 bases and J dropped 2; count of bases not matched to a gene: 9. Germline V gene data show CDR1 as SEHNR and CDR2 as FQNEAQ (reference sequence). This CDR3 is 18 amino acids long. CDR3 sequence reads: CASSGTSGAVGTYNEQFF. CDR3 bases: TGTGCCAGCAGCGGGACTAGCGGGGCGGTGGGGACCTACAATGAGCAGTTCTTC.